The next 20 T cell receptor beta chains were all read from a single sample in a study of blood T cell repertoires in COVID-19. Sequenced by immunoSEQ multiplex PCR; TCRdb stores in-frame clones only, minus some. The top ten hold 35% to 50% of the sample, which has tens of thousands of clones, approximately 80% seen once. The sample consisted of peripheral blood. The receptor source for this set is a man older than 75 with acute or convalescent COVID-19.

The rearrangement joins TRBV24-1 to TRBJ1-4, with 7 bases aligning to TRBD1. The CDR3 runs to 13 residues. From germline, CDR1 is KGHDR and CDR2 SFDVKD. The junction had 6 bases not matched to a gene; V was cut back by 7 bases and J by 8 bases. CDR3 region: CATSRGAGEKLFF. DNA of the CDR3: TGTGCCACCAGCAGGGGGGCAGGAGAAAAACTGTTTTTT.

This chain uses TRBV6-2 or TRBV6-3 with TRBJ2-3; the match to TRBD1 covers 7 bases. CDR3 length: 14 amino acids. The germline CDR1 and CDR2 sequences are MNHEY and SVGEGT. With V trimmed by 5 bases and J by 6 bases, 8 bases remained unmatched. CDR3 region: CASSPPNRGDTQYF. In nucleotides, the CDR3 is TGTGCCAGCAGTCCGCCGAACAGGGGTGATACGCAGTATTTT.

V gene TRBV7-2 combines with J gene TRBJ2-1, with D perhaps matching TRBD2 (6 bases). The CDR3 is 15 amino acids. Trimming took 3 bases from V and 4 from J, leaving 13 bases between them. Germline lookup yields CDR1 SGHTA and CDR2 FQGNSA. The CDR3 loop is CASSFWGLAYNEQFF. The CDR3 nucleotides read TGTGCCAGCAGCTTCTGGGGCCTAGCGTACAATGAGCAGTTCTTC. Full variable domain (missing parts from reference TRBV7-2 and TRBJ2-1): GAGVSQSPSNKVTEKGKDVELRCDPISGHTALYWYRQSLGQGLEFLIYFQGNSAPDKSGLPSDRFSAERTGGSVSTLTIQRTQQEDSAVYLCASSFWGLAYNEQFFGPGTRLTVL.

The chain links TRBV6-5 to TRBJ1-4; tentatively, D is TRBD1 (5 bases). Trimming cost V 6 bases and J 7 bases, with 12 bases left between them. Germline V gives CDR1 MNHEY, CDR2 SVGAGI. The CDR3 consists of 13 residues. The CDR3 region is CASRGRRGEKLFF. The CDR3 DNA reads TGTGCCAGCAGGGGGCGGAGAGGTGAAAAACTGTTTTTT.

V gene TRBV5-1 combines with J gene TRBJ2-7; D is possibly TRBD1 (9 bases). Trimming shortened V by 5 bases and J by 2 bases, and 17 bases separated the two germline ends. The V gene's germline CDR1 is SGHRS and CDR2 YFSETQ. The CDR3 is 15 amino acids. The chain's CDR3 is CASRLADRGPYEQYF. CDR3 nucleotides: TGCGCCAGCAGACTAGCGGACAGGGGTCCCTACGAGCAGTACTTC.

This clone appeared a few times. CDR3 coding DNA: TGTGCCAGCAGCGGGGGACAGGGGGCGCGCACAGATACGCAGTATTTT. Its translation is CASSGGQGARTDTQYF. The V and J genes are TRBV5-4 and TRBJ2-3, with TRBD1 matching 12 bases. Trimming removed 4 bases from V and 1 base from J; junction bases left unmatched: 4. The germline V gene encodes CDR1 SGHNT and CDR2 YYREEE (reference sequence). The CDR3 extends over 16 amino acids.

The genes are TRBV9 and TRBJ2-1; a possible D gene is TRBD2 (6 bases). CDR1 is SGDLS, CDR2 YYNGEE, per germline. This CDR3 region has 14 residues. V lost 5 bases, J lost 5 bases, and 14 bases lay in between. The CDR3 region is CASSRRDQNNEQFF. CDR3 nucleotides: TGTGCCAGCAGTAGGCGGGACCAGAACAATGAGCAGTTCTTC.

CDR3 DNA sequence: TGTGCCAGCAGCCAAAGTAGCGGGGTCACCGGGGAGCTGTTTTTT. The encoded protein is CASSQSSGVTGELFF. The chain links TRBV3-1 (or the pseudogene TRBV3-2) to TRBJ2-2, with 8 bases fitting TRBD2. The CDR3 runs to 15 residues. The V segment lost 2 bases and the J segment 4 bases; nucleotides outside the gene matches: 3. The V gene's germline CDR1 is LGHDT and CDR2 YNNKEL (reference sequence).

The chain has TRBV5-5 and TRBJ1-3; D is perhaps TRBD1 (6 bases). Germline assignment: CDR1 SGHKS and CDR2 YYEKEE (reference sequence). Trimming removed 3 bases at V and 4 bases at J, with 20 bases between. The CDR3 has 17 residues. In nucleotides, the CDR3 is TGTGCCAGCAGCTACGGGACACCCAGTTTGTCGGGAAACACCATATATTTT. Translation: CASSYGTPSLSGNTIYF.

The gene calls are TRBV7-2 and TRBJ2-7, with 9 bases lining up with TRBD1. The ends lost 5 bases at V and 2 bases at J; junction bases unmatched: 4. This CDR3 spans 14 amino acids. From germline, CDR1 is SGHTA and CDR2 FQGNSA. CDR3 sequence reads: CASSAGQGAYEQYF. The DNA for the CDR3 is TGTGCCAGCAGCGCGGGACAGGGAGCCTACGAGCAGTACTTC. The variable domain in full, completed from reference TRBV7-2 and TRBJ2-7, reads GAGVSQSPSNKVTEKGKDVELRCDPISGHTALYWYRQSLGQGLEFLIYFQGNSAPDKSGLPSDRFSAERTGGSVSTLTIQRTQQEDSAVYLCASSAGQGAYEQYFGPGTRLTVT.

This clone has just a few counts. This CDR3 is CASTISGSNYGYTF. DNA of the CDR3: TGTGCCAGCACCATTTCGGGTTCAAACTATGGCTACACCTTC. V is TRBV28 and J is TRBJ1-2; D is undetermined. The CDR3 sequence is 14 residues long. Germline V gene data show CDR1 as MDHEN and CDR2 as SYDVKM. The V gene lost 7 bases and the J gene lost 2 bases, with 14 bases spanning the gap.

The CDR3 nucleotides are TGTGCCAGCTCACCCCTGGGCCCTGCTGGCAATCAGCCCCAGCATTTT. Translation gives CASSPLGPAGNQPQHF. The chain recombines TRBV18 with TRBJ1-5; D ambiguous. From germline, CDR1 is KGHSH and CDR2 LQKENI. The CDR3 is 16 amino acids. The V end was cut by 3 bases, the J end by 2 bases, with 14 bases between.

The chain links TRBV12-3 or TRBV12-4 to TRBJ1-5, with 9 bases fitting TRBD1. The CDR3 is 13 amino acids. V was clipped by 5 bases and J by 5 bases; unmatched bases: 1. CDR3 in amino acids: CASSRQGDQPQHF. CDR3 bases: TGTGCCAGCAGTAGACAGGGGGATCAGCCCCAGCATTTT.

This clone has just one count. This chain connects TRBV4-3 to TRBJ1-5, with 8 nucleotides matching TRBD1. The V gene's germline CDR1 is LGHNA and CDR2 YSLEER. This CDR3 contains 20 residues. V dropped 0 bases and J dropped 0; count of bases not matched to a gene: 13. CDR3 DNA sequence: TGCGCCAGCAGCCAAGACCTCCAGGGGGCGCAGATGAATAGCAATCAGCCCCAGCATTTT. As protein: CASSQDLQGAQMNSNQPQHF.

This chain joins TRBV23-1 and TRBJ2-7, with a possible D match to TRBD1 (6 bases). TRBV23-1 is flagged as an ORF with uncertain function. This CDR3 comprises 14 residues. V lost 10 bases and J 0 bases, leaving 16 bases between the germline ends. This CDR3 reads CAIPLQDSSYEQYF. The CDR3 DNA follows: TGCGCCATTCCCCTCCAGGACAGCTCCTACGAGCAGTACTTC.

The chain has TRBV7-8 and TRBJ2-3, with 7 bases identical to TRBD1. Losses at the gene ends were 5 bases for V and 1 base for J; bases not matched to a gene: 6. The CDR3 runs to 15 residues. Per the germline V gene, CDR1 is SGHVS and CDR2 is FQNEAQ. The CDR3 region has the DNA TGTGCCAGCAGCCCTACAGGGGCCCGCACAGATACGCAGTATTTT. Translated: CASSPTGARTDTQYF. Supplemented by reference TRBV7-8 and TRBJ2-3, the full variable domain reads GAGVSQSPRYKVAKRGQDVALRCDPISGHVSLFWYQQALGQGPEFLTYFQNEAQLDKSGLPSDRFFAERPEGSVSTLKIQRTQQEDSAVYLCASSPTGARTDTQYFGPGTRLTVL.

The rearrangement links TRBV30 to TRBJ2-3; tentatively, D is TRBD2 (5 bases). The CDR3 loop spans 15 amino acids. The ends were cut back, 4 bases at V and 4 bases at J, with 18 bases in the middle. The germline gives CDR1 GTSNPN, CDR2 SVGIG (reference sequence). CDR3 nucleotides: TGTGCCTGGACCACCGGGTTTTCGAGGGCAGATACGCAGTATTTT. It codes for CAWTTGFSRADTQYF.

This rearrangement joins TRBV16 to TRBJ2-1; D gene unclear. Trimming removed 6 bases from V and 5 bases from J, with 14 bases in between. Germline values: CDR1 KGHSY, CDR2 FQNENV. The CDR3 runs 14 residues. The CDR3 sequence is CASSQRNSNNEQFF. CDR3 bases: TGTGCCAGCAGTCAAAGGAACAGTAACAATGAGCAGTTCTTC.

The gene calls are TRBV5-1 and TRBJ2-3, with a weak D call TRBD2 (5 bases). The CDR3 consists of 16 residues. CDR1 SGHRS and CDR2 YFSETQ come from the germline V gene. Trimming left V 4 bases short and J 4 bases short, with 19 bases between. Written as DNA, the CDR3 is TGCGCCAGCAGCCCCCTGGGCCTAGCAACCCCAGATACGCAGTATTTT. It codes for CASSPLGLATPDTQYF. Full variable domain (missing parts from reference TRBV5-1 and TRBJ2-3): KAGVTQTPRYLIKTRGQQVTLSCSPISGHRSVSWYQQTPGQGLQFLFEYFSETQRNKGNFPGRFSGRQFSNSRSEMNVSTLELGDSALYLCASSPLGLATPDTQYFGPGTRLTVL.

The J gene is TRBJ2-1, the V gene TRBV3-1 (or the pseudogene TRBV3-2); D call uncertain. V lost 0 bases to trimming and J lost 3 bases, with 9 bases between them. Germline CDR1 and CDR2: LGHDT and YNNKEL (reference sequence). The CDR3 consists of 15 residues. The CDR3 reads CASSQDPADYNEQFF. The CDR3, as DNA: TGTGCCAGCAGCCAAGATCCCGCGGACTACAATGAGCAGTTCTTC.